The present TCR beta chain was sequenced within a study of OX40 agonist ivuxolimab in advanced cancers. Study in general: In this cohort, patients received ivuxolimab, an agonistic anti-OX40 (CD134) antibody. Every 2 weeks, ivuxolimab was infused into the patients intravenously at between 0.01 and 10 mg/kg. Males comprised 70% to 85% of the group, whose mean age was approximately 62 years (range roughly 20 to 90).

Clones were sequenced by immunoSEQ multiplex PCR, and TCRdb holds only the in-frame ones, with some missing. Of about 27,000 clones listed, around 86% are singletons. The germline gives CDR1 SGHKS, CDR2 YYEKEE (reference sequence). CDR3 length equals 13 residues. The ends were cut back, 2 bases at V and 1 base at J, with 4 bases in the middle. Broader study findings: Dosing at 0.1 to 3.0 mg/kg was accompanied by clonal expansion of CD4+ and CD8+ blood T cells by week 6.

Turning to this clone: Its antigen is unidentified.

V and J are TRBV5-5 and TRBJ2-1; D not certain. Material: CD4+ or CD8+ T cells sorted from blood, obtained in a trial of the OX40 agonist ivuxolimab. The sequence was collected from an adult with an advanced solid tumor such as melanoma, head and neck, liver or kidney cancer. Written as DNA, the CDR3 is TGTGCCAGCAGCTTAAGATCCTACAATGAGCAGTTCTTC. This gives the protein CASSLRSYNEQFF.